The source of this T cell receptor beta chain is a study of cytomegalovirus exposure and HLA in healthy donors. Study-level background: Earlier, 150 million to 200 million T cells were analyzed, and fewer than 120 million unique TCR beta sequences were found among them. Of all 400 or so donors who were genotyped, roughly 83% belonged to the Caucasian-associated ancestry cluster.

The V gene's germline CDR1 is SEHNR and CDR2 FQNEAQ (reference sequence). CDR3 length equals 12 residues. V was pared by 0 bases and J by 13 bases, with 12 bases between. The PCR ran on 60 Vbeta and 13 Jbeta primers. The protocol was immunoSEQ multiplex PCR, while the TCRdb copy is restricted to in-frame clones and leaves out a portion. The sample has approximately 130,000 clones, over 70% seen once. This sequence joins TRBV7-9 and TRBJ1-2; D not resolved. This clonotype was sampled from a woman in her thirties or forties in good health and CMV-seronegative. The sequenced material came from PBMCs. CDR3 in DNA: TGTGCCAGCAGCTTAGCGGACTTCGGAGGCACCTTC. Translated: CASSLADFGGTF.